One sample yielded the 31 T cell receptor beta chains listed below, sequenced in a study of T cell changes during pregnancy in multiple sclerosis. Some clones are missing from TCRdb's copy, which holds only in-frame ones; the method was immunoSEQ multiplex PCR. The sample comprises nearly 80,000 clones, 90% to 95% of which are singletons, and 0.21% rests with the top ten. This specimen was CD4+ T cells from peripheral blood mononuclear cells, taken before pregnancy. The receptors were sampled from a female donor with multiple sclerosis, enrolled in a pregnancy study.

The genes are TRBV28 and TRBJ1-1; TRBD1 might be the D (5 bases). CDR3 size: 16 residues. Germline values: CDR1 MDHEN, CDR2 SYDVKM. V gave up 5 bases and J gave up 0 bases, with 16 bases separating them. Written as DNA, the CDR3 is TGTGCCAGCAGTCGCGGGGCGGTAGGCATGAACACTGAAGCTTTCTTT. It specifies CASSRGAVGMNTEAFF.

V is TRBV28 and J is TRBJ1-5, with 7 positions matching TRBD1. Germline trimming cut 5 bases from V and 6 bases from J; bases unmatched to any gene: 7. This CDR3 has 14 residues. Germline lookup yields CDR1 MDHEN and CDR2 SYDVKM. Here the CDR3 DNA reads TGTGCCAGCAGTCGCACGACAGGGTCTCAGCCCCAGCATTTT. The encoded protein is CASSRTTGSQPQHF.

The V gene is TRBV9, the J gene TRBJ1-1, with TRBD1 matching 7 bases. This CDR3 spans 15 amino acids. V dropped 2 bases and J dropped 1; count of bases not matched to a gene: 5. The germline V gene encodes CDR1 SGDLS and CDR2 YYNGEE. The CDR3 bases are TGTGCCAGCAGCGTGGGGGACAGTCAGAACACTGAAGCTTTCTTT. It yields the protein CASSVGDSQNTEAFF.

This clone was detected only once. The chain combines TRBV5-4 with TRBJ2-1; weak D call: TRBD2 (6 bases). The CDR3 totals 15 residues. Germline V gene lookup returns CDR1 SGHNT and CDR2 YYREEE (reference sequence). V was pared by 0 bases and J by 3 bases, with 10 bases between. CDR3 nucleotides: TGTGCCAGCAGCTTGGCTTACGGGGGCTACAATGAGCAGTTCTTC. Translating it yields CASSLAYGGYNEQFF. Filled out from reference TRBV5-4 and TRBJ2-1, the complete variable domain reads ETGVTQSPTHLIKTRGQQVTLRCSSQSGHNTVSWYQQALGQGPQFIFQYYREEENGRGNFPPRFSGLQFPNYSSELNVNALELDDSALYLCASSLAYGGYNEQFFGPGTRLTVL.

The chain couples TRBV5-8 to TRBJ1-5; D not certain. Germline-derived CDR1 and CDR2 are SGHTS and YDEGEE. This CDR3 has 12 amino acids. The V end was cut by 5 bases, the J end by 1 base, with 4 bases between. CDR3 protein: CASRESNQPQHF. CDR3 in DNA: TGTGCCAGCAGGGAGAGCAATCAGCCCCAGCATTTT.

The CDR3 here is CASSLQAGVADTQYF. DNA of the CDR3: TGTGCCAGCAGCTTGCAAGCGGGAGTTGCAGATACGCAGTATTTT. The V call is TRBV5-4, the J call TRBJ2-3, with 8 bases lining up with TRBD2. Looked up from germline, CDR1 is SGHNT and CDR2 is YYREEE (reference sequence). The CDR3 runs to 15 residues. The V and J ends lost 1 base and 4 bases, in that order; junction bases with no gene match: 5.

The chain carries TRBV7-2 and TRBJ2-2; TRBD1 is a possible D gene (6 bases). The V and J ends lost 4 bases and 5 bases respectively, with 14 bases between them. Germline CDR1 is SGHTA and CDR2 is FQGNSA. The CDR3 totals 15 residues. CDR3 sequence: CASSSSSRGTGELFF. The CDR3 DNA reads TGTGCCAGCAGCTCTTCTTCAAGGGGGACCGGGGAGCTGTTTTTT.

The chain links TRBV6-5 to TRBJ2-7; a weak D match, TRBD2 (7 bases). Trimming cost V 6 bases and J 5 bases, with 11 bases left between them. This CDR3 comprises 12 residues. Per the germline V gene, CDR1 is MNHEY and CDR2 is SVGAGI. The chain's CDR3 is CASSRGADEQYF. In nucleotides, the CDR3 is TGTGCCAGCAGCCGGGGGGCAGACGAGCAGTACTTC.

The V gene is TRBV19, the J gene TRBJ1-5; D may be TRBD1 (6 bases). V lost 3 bases and J 7 bases, leaving 13 bases between the germline ends. Germline loops: CDR1 LNHDA, CDR2 SQIVND (reference sequence). The CDR3 spans 14 residues. The CDR3 reads CASSIGGAVQPQHF. CDR3 bases: TGTGCCAGTAGTATCGGGGGGGCGGTACAGCCCCAGCATTTT.

The CDR3 DNA sequence: TGTGCCAGCAGCTTAGCGTGGCGGGGGGGCACCGGGGAGCTGTTTTTT. Protein: CASSLAWRGGTGELFF. V usage is TRBV7-2 and J usage is TRBJ2-2; 9 bases are shared with TRBD2. CDR1 is SGHTA, CDR2 FQGNSA, per germline. CDR3 length equals 16 residues. V gave up 0 bases and J gave up 4 bases; unmatched junction bases: 3.

This clone was counted between two and nine times. The gene calls are TRBV18 and TRBJ1-1; D unclear. Germline values: CDR1 KGHSH, CDR2 LQKENI. With 0 bases removed from V and 10 bases from J, the gap between germline ends came to 15 bases. The CDR3 has 14 residues. The CDR3 bases are TGTGCCAGCTCACCACCGGAGGTCCCGGGCAGAGCTTTCTTT. It is translated as CASSPPEVPGRAFF.

The chain uses TRBV5-4 and TRBJ1-4, with 10 bases matching TRBD1. Trimming removed 0 bases from V and 4 bases from J; junction bases left unmatched: 0. The CDR3 spans 15 residues. Germline CDR1 reads SGHNT; CDR2 reads YYREEE (reference sequence). The CDR3 DNA reads TGTGCCAGCAGCTTGGGGACAGGGGGTAATGAAAAACTGTTTTTT. It codes for CASSLGTGGNEKLFF.

On this clone itself: The junction and the germline gene differ at one end; a read error may be behind it. J is TRBJ1-4 and V is TRBV2; 8 bases are a match to TRBD1. The length of the CDR3 is 13 residues. Germline V gene sequence: CDR1 SNHLY, CDR2 FYNNEI. The CDR3 loop is CASSERTGKRIVF. For the CDR3, the DNA is TGTGCCAGCAGTGAACGGACAGGGAAGAGGATAGTTTTT.

This sequence joins TRBV30 and TRBJ1-4; no clear D gene. This CDR3 contains 17 residues. Trimming removed 0 bases from V and 0 bases from J, with 14 bases in between. From germline, CDR1 is GTSNPN and CDR2 SVGIG (reference sequence). The CDR3 spells CAWSVEALIATNEKLFF. The CDR3 region has the DNA TGTGCCTGGAGTGTAGAGGCCTTGATTGCAACTAATGAAAAACTGTTTTTT.

The chain employs TRBV5-4 and TRBJ2-3; TRBD2 aligns across 8 bases. The germline V gene encodes CDR1 SGHNT and CDR2 YYREEE (reference sequence). The J segment lost 3 bases and the V segment lost 3 bases, leaving 6 bases of the junction unmatched. The CDR3 spans 15 residues. DNA for the CDR3: TGTGCCAGCAGCTCCACAGTAGCGGGAACAGATACGCAGTATTTT. As protein: CASSSTVAGTDTQYF.

The chain employs TRBV28 and TRBJ1-5; the D is unclear. Germline loops: CDR1 MDHEN, CDR2 SYDVKM. This CDR3 is built from 14 residues. Trimming removed 6 bases from V and 4 bases from J, with 13 bases in between. This CDR3 reads CASSRLLANQPQHF. The CDR3 DNA is TGTGCCAGCAGCCGCCTGTTAGCAAATCAGCCCCAGCATTTT.

The chain's CDR3 is CASSYTGEREKLFF. The CDR3 nucleotides are TGTGCCAGCTCATACACAGGGGAACGGGAAAAACTGTTTTTT. The chain recombines TRBV18 with TRBJ1-4, with TRBD1 identical over 7 bases. In germline, CDR1 is KGHSH, CDR2 LQKENI. Unmatched junction bases numbered 8, after V lost 5 bases and J lost 8 bases. This CDR3 has 14 residues.

V and J are TRBV30 and TRBJ1-2; 10 bases align to TRBD1. From germline, CDR1 is GTSNPN and CDR2 SVGIG (reference sequence). The CDR3 loop spans 13 amino acids. The J segment lost 8 bases and the V segment lost 5 bases, leaving 8 bases of the junction unmatched. The CDR3 nucleotides are TGTGCCTGGGTGTGGACAGGGGGAGTAGGCTACACCTTC. This codes for CAWVWTGGVGYTF.

The sample holds one count of this clone. The CDR3 sequence: CASMASRSYEQYF. In DNA form, the CDR3 reads TGTGCCAGCATGGCTAGCAGATCCTACGAGCAGTACTTC. The chain is built from TRBV2 and TRBJ2-7; maybe TRBD2 (5 bases). CDR1 and CDR2 from the germline V gene are SNHLY and FYNNEI. Trimming took 7 bases from V and 1 from J, leaving 11 bases between them. This CDR3 is built from 13 residues.

This chain uses TRBV28 with TRBJ2-1, with 8 bases lining up with TRBD2. This CDR3 is 13 amino acids long. Germline CDR1 reads MDHEN; CDR2 reads SYDVKM. The J segment lost 6 bases and the V segment lost 6 bases, leaving 4 bases of the junction unmatched. CDR3 in amino acids: CASSGGGFNEQFF. The CDR3 bases are TGTGCCAGCAGCGGGGGGGGGTTCAATGAGCAGTTCTTC.

The rearrangement links TRBV9 to TRBJ1-2; TRBD1 matches 10 bases. From germline, CDR1 is SGDLS and CDR2 YYNGEE. Unmatched junction bases numbered 4, after V lost 0 bases and J lost 11 bases. The CDR3 has 13 residues. The CDR3 nucleotides are TGTGCCAGCAGCGTAGAGGACAGGGGGAAATACACCTTC. Its translation is CASSVEDRGKYTF. Using reference TRBV9 and TRBJ1-2 for the parts outside the CDR3, the full variable domain is DSGVTQTPKHLITATGQRVTLRCSPRSGDLSVYWYQQSLDQGLQFLIQYYNGEERAKGNILERFSAQQFPDLHSELNLSSLELGDSALYFCASSVEDRGKYTFGSGTRLTVV.

This chain uses TRBV5-1 with TRBJ1-2, with D tentatively TRBD1 (6 bases). Germline V gene sequence: CDR1 SGHRS, CDR2 YFSETQ. V was clipped by 7 bases and J by 8 bases, with 15 bases between them. This CDR3 spans 12 amino acids. The CDR3 sequence is CASGTGRYGYTF. In DNA, the CDR3 is TGCGCCAGCGGCACAGGGAGATACGGCTACACCTTC.

The CDR3 is CSASVGVGYTF. The DNA of the CDR3 is TGCAGTGCTAGCGTAGGGGTTGGCTACACCTTC. V usage is TRBV20-1 and J usage is TRBJ1-2; perhaps TRBD1 as D (5 bases). The CDR3 is made up of 11 amino acids. The germline V gene encodes CDR1 DFQATT and CDR2 SNEGSKA (reference sequence). The V end was cut by 3 bases, the J end by 7 bases, with 9 bases between.

The V gene is TRBV25-1, the J gene TRBJ1-3; 7 bases map to TRBD1. The CDR3 spans 16 residues. V shed 1 base and J 0 bases; nucleotides not matched to a gene: 3. Germline assignment: CDR1 MGHDK and CDR2 SYGVNS. Here the CDR3 reads CASSEFKGASGNTIYF. The CDR3 DNA sequence: TGTGCCAGCAGTGAATTCAAGGGGGCCTCTGGAAACACCATATATTTT.

The chain employs TRBV2 and TRBJ2-1, with 7 bases lining up with TRBD2. Germline CDR1 reads SNHLY; CDR2 reads FYNNEI. V dropped 9 bases and J dropped 0; count of bases not matched to a gene: 5. The CDR3 runs 14 residues. The CDR3 DNA reads TGTGCCAGTACTAGCGTGGGCTCCTACAATGAGCAGTTCTTC. Translated: CASTSVGSYNEQFF.

The rearrangement uses TRBV10-3 and TRBJ2-3; perhaps TRBD2 as D (6 bases). The CDR3 covers 18 residues. V gave up 1 base and J gave up 0 bases, with 17 bases separating them. CDR1 and CDR2 (germline): ENHRY, SYGVKD. The CDR3 region has the DNA TGTGCCATCAGTGAGTTTCCCTATGGCGGGACCAGCACAGATACGCAGTATTTT. It translates to CAISEFPYGGTSTDTQYF.

This clone has a single count. The junction and the germline gene differ at one end; a read error may be behind it. The V and J genes are TRBV5-1 and TRBJ2-7, with a tentative D call TRBD1 (5 bases). Looked up from germline, CDR1 is SGHRS and CDR2 is YFSETQ. The CDR3 contains 15 residues. This CDR3 reads CASRLGSQGKGEQYF. CDR3 sequence (DNA): TGCGCCAGCAGGTTGGGATCGCAGGGAAAAGGCGAGCAGTACTTC.

The chain joins TRBV5-1 to TRBJ2-1; 13 bases are shared with TRBD2. The J segment lost 6 bases and the V segment lost 1 base, leaving 4 bases of the junction unmatched. This CDR3 has 16 residues. Per germline, CDR1 SGHRS and CDR2 YFSETQ. The CDR3 sequence: CASSLRGLAGTNEQFF. For the CDR3, the DNA is TGCGCCAGCAGCTTGCGGGGACTAGCGGGGACCAATGAGCAGTTCTTC.

The chain recombines TRBV27 with TRBJ2-7; tentatively, D is TRBD2 (5 bases). Germline V lookup: CDR1 MNHEY, CDR2 SMNVEV (reference sequence). V was clipped by 2 bases and J by 2 bases, with 19 bases between them. The CDR3 sequence is 17 residues long. The CDR3 region has the DNA TGTGCCAGCAGTTTAGGCTTGGGTGGGAGCCCAACCTACGAGCAGTACTTC. As protein: CASSLGLGGSPTYEQYF.

The rearrangement uses TRBV2 and TRBJ1-5; D is unresolved. CDR3 length equals 13 residues. The ends were cut back, 6 bases at V and 4 bases at J, with 10 bases in the middle. CDR1 and CDR2 from the germline V gene are SNHLY and FYNNEI. The CDR3 protein is CASSPEGNQPQHF. DNA for the CDR3: TGTGCCAGCAGCCCTGAGGGTAATCAGCCCCAGCATTTT. The whole variable domain, filled in from reference TRBV2 and TRBJ1-5, reads EPEVTQTPSHQVTQMGQEVILRCVPISNHLYFYWYRQILGQKVEFLVSFYNNEISEKSEIFDDQFSVERPDGSNFTLKIRSTKLEDSAMYFCASSPEGNQPQHFGDGTRLSIL.

The chain recombines TRBV19 with TRBJ1-5; TRBD1 is a possible D gene (5 bases). The germline gives CDR1 LNHDA, CDR2 SQIVND (reference sequence). CDR3 size: 14 residues. V dropped 5 bases and J dropped 2 bases, with 10 bases sitting between them. CDR3 residues: CASSPGFGNQPQHF. The CDR3 DNA sequence: TGTGCCAGTAGTCCAGGGTTTGGCAATCAGCCCCAGCATTTT.